Presented here are 21 T cell receptor beta chains from one specimen sequenced in a study of regulatory T cells in long-lasting Graves disease. Time point here: persistent/refractory GD, antithyroid drugs over 5 years with positive TRAb. Construction of the TCR library relied on RNA isolated from PBMCs. Building the TCR beta libraries relied on iRepertoire HTBI primers, and CDR3 regions underwent Arm-PCR. A single record per CDR3 protein comes from TCRdb applying MiXCR to the multiplex PCR reads. In the table there are hundreds of thousands of distinct CDR3 sequences, 20% of which are singletons. Source: peripheral blood mononuclear cells (PBMCs), taken when the disease was refractory, from a patient treated with antithyroid drugs. The source of these receptors is a female donor with Graves disease.

CDR3 amino acids: CASRTQGSGQPQHF. Written as DNA, the CDR3 is TGTGCCAGCAGAACCCAGGGATCAGGCCAGCCCCAGCATTTT. The chain uses TRBV27 and TRBJ1-5; tentatively, D is TRBD1 (5 bases). V lost 6 bases and J lost 7, with 16 bases in between. Germline CDR1 is MNHEY and CDR2 is SMNVEV (reference sequence). The CDR3 length is 14 residues.

V gene TRBV7-2 combines with J gene TRBJ1-4; D uncertain. The CDR3 contains 15 residues. V lost 1 base and J lost 4, with 10 bases in between. Germline values: CDR1 SGHTA, CDR2 FQGNSA. The CDR3 loop reads CASSLDEQHNEKLFF. In nucleotides, the CDR3 is TGTGCCAGCAGCTTAGATGAACAGCATAATGAAAAACTGTTTTTT.

This clonotype was counted between two and nine times. V usage is TRBV19 and J usage is TRBJ2-4; 7 nucleotides align to TRBD1. The CDR3 loop spans 16 amino acids. Germline loops: CDR1 LNHDA, CDR2 SQIVND (reference sequence). With V trimmed by 5 bases and J by 7 bases, 14 bases remained unmatched. The CDR3 region has the DNA TGTGCCAGTAGTGCCAAGTACAGGGGATTTGGGAACATTCAGTACTTC. Translation gives CASSAKYRGFGNIQYF.

This clonotype has a count of ten or more. V gene TRBV6-1 combines with J gene TRBJ1-2; D not certain. Germline assignment: CDR1 MNHNS and CDR2 SASEGT. This CDR3 is 15 amino acids long. V lost 3 bases and J 7 bases, leaving 18 bases between the germline ends. The CDR3 DNA reads as TGTGCCAGCAGTGACCTACCACTCGCCTGGGGTGGCTACACCTTC. Protein: CASSDLPLAWGGYTF.

This clonotype was found many times. The chain carries TRBV6-1 and TRBJ2-7; tentatively, D is TRBD1 (6 bases). Germline lookup yields CDR1 MNHNS and CDR2 SASEGT. The CDR3 is made up of 14 amino acids. V was trimmed by 4 bases and J by 2 bases, leaving 12 bases between them. The CDR3 DNA is TGTGCCAGCAGTGGTTCCAGGGGAACCTACGAGCAGTACTTC. Amino acid sequence: CASSGSRGTYEQYF.

This clonotype was counted ten times or more. The rearrangement uses TRBV12-3 or TRBV12-4 and TRBJ1-1; D gene unclear. V lost 8 bases, J lost 0 bases, and 10 bases lay in between. This CDR3 spans 13 amino acids. For the CDR3, the DNA is TGTGCCAGCCTGGACGGATTGAACACTGAAGCTTTCTTT. Residues: CASLDGLNTEAFF.

The rearrangement uses TRBV7-9 and TRBJ2-7; D may be TRBD2 (6 bases). V lost 1 base and J 6 bases, leaving 16 bases between the germline ends. Germline V CDR1 and CDR2: SEHNR, FQNEAQ (reference sequence). The CDR3 is 15 amino acids. CDR3 nucleotide sequence: TGTGCCAGCAGCTTAGGCGGGGAATCCGGGACCGAGCAGTACTTC. Protein product: CASSLGGESGTEQYF.

This clonotype has at least ten counts. The chain employs TRBV12-3 or TRBV12-4 and TRBJ1-4; TRBD1 aligns across 8 bases. Trimming took 3 bases from V and 13 from J; bases not matched to a gene: 4. The CDR3 sequence is 12 residues long. CDR3 sequence (DNA): TGTGCCAGCAGTTTGGACAGGGAGAGACTGTTTTTT. Its translation: CASSLDRERLFF.

At least ten counts were recorded for this clonotype. This chain connects TRBV7-9 to TRBJ2-7; TRBD2 aligns across 13 bases. Germline V gene data show CDR1 as SEHNR and CDR2 as FQNEAQ (reference sequence). This CDR3 contains 17 residues. V lost 5 bases, J lost 6 bases, and 13 bases stayed unmatched. The CDR3, as DNA: TGTGCCAGCAGCCCAGGGGGGACTAGCGGGACTAGGGGCGAGCAGTACTTC. Its protein is CASSPGGTSGTRGEQYF.

Worth noting for this clonotype: A much larger clone differs by one base, so this may be a read error. The rearrangement uses TRBV6-1 and TRBJ1-4, with TRBD1 identical over 8 bases. J gave up 6 bases and V 11 bases, and 20 bases lay outside the gene matches. Looked up from germline, CDR1 is MNHNS and CDR2 is SASEGT. This CDR3 has 17 amino acids. The CDR3 loop is CACRGGTGSLDYEKLFF. In DNA, the CDR3 is TGTGCCTGCCGGGGTGGGACAGGCTCTCTTGATTATGAAAAACTGTTTTTT.

This clonotype has a count of ten or more. The rearrangement links TRBV25-1 to TRBJ1-2; no definite D call. The CDR3 loop spans 14 amino acids. CDR1 and CDR2 (germline): MGHDK, SYGVNS. Trimming cost V 1 base and J 5 bases, with 11 bases left between them. The CDR3 region has the DNA TGTGCCAGCAGTGAATTTGGAGATGATTATGGCTACACCTTC. This sequence encodes CASSEFGDDYGYTF.

This clonotype was counted between two and nine times. The genes are TRBV2 and TRBJ2-3, with 12 bases fitting TRBD2. The CDR3 extends over 15 amino acids. Trimming cost V 4 bases and J 5 bases; bases outside gene matches: 4. CDR1 is SNHLY, CDR2 FYNNEI, per germline. CDR3 nucleotides: TGTGCCAGCAGTGGACTAGCGGGAGTAGGAGATACGCAGTATTTT. Protein sequence: CASSGLAGVGDTQYF.

This clonotype occurred many times. V and J are TRBV2 and TRBJ1-1; TRBD1 is a possible D gene (5 bases). CDR3 length equals 14 residues. Per germline, CDR1 SNHLY and CDR2 FYNNEI. The V gene lost 4 bases and the J gene lost 1 base, with 10 bases spanning the gap. The DNA for the CDR3 is TGTGCCAGCAGTGGTGGGGGGAGGAACACTGAAGCTTTCTTT. Its protein is CASSGGGRNTEAFF.

V and J are TRBV6-1 and TRBJ1-5; the match to TRBD1 covers 9 bases. V trimming: 8 bases; J trimming: 6 bases; junction bases outside the gene matches: 20. Germline CDR1 and CDR2: MNHNS and SASEGT. The CDR3 loop spans 18 amino acids. Written as DNA, the CDR3 is TGTGCCAGCGCAAGCCAGCGGCTTACCCGGACAGGGGCTCAGCCCCAGCATTTT. Translation gives CASASQRLTRTGAQPQHF.

This chain connects TRBV6-2 or TRBV6-3 to TRBJ2-1; possibly TRBD2 for D (5 bases). Germline CDR1 is MNHEY and CDR2 is SVGEGT. V dropped 0 bases and J dropped 6 bases, with 12 bases sitting between them. The CDR3 runs to 15 residues. CDR3 loop: CASSYSPDFLNEQFF. The CDR3 DNA reads as TGTGCCAGCAGTTACTCCCCGGACTTCCTCAATGAGCAGTTCTTC.

The chain couples TRBV7-6 to TRBJ1-3, with D perhaps matching TRBD1 (6 bases). This CDR3 contains 15 residues. Germline V lookup: CDR1 SGHVS, CDR2 FNYEAQ. V lost 5 bases and J 1 base, leaving 12 bases between the germline ends. This chain's CDR3 is CASSSPGESGNTIYF. The CDR3 region has the DNA TGTGCCAGCAGCAGTCCAGGGGAATCTGGAAACACCATATATTTT.

This clonotype was detected many times. This chain joins TRBV6-5 and TRBJ1-2; 7 positions match TRBD1. This CDR3 region has 19 residues. The V and J ends lost 4 bases and 3 bases, in that order; junction bases with no gene match: 20. CDR1 and CDR2 (germline): MNHEY, SVGAGI. Here the CDR3 DNA reads TGTGCCAGCAGTTTCCCCCCGGGGTGGACGACAGGGTACGACTATGGCTACACCTTC. This sequence encodes CASSFPPGWTTGYDYGYTF.

CDR3 residues: CASSLKLGNYEQYF. DNA of the CDR3: TGTGCCAGCAGTTTAAAACTGGGGAACTACGAGCAGTACTTC. The chain employs TRBV12-3 or TRBV12-4 and TRBJ2-7; D unclear. The CDR3 extends over 14 amino acids. V was cut by 2 bases and J by 3 bases, with 11 bases left in between.

The chain has TRBV10-3 and TRBJ2-7, with no clear D. The CDR3 runs to 14 residues. The V gene's germline CDR1 is ENHRY and CDR2 SYGVKD. V lost 0 bases and J 7 bases, leaving 13 bases between the germline ends. The CDR3 here is CAISESGSRYEQYF. The CDR3 DNA sequence: TGTGCCATCAGTGAGTCGGGCAGTCGGTATGAGCAGTACTTC.

This clonotype was detected a few times. The chain employs TRBV7-9 and TRBJ2-2, with 10 bases matching TRBD2. V was pared by 1 base and J by 4 bases, with 6 bases of the junction left unmatched. The CDR3 runs 17 residues. Germline V gene sequence: CDR1 SEHNR, CDR2 FQNEAQ (reference sequence). The CDR3 region has the DNA TGTGCCAGCAGCTTAGGAGCGGGAGGGCCGAGCACCGGGGAGCTGTTTTTT. Its translation: CASSLGAGGPSTGELFF.

In this sample, this clonotype turned up many times. V and J are TRBV28 and TRBJ2-6; D unresolved. Trimming pared 5 bases from V and 0 bases from J, leaving 14 bases between. CDR1 MDHEN and CDR2 SYDVKM come from the germline V gene. The CDR3 has 17 residues. CDR3 protein: CASSSTGQTSGANVLTF. The CDR3 DNA reads as TGTGCCAGCAGTAGTACCGGCCAGACCTCTGGGGCCAACGTCCTGACTTTC.